One sample yielded the 11 T cell receptor beta chains listed below, sequenced in a study of blood T cell repertoires in COVID-19. Only in-frame clones appear in the TCRdb table, and some are missing; sequencing was by immunoSEQ multiplex PCR. This sample has 70,000 to 95,000 clones, with 90% found just once. The specimen sequenced was peripheral blood. The source of these receptors is a human donor with active COVID-19. The donor label of this sample is uncertain.

This clone is a singleton in its sample. As DNA, the CDR3 is TGTGCCAGCTCACCACCGGTCAGGGGATCGAACACTGAAGCTTTCTTT. Translating gives CASSPPVRGSNTEAFF. This chain joins TRBV18 and TRBJ1-1; possibly TRBD1 for D (6 bases). The CDR3 loop spans 16 amino acids. Germline V gene sequence: CDR1 KGHSH, CDR2 LQKENI. Trimming took 0 bases from V and 1 from J, leaving 12 bases between them.

This clone was seen a few times. V usage is TRBV6-5 and J usage is TRBJ1-5; 8 bases align to TRBD1. This CDR3 contains 14 residues. Per the germline V gene, CDR1 is MNHEY and CDR2 is SVGAGI. With V trimmed by 6 bases and J by 5 bases, 6 bases remained unmatched. CDR3 residues: CASRKTGVHQPQHF. The CDR3 region has the DNA TGTGCCAGCAGAAAGACAGGGGTCCATCAGCCCCAGCATTTT.

The V and J genes are TRBV6-5 and TRBJ2-5, with 9 bases fitting TRBD2. After removal of 0 bases from V and 5 bases from J, the junction contained 4 bases not matched to a gene. The CDR3 runs to 15 residues. Germline V lookup: CDR1 MNHEY, CDR2 SVGAGI. CDR3: CASSYSAGGHETQYF. In DNA form, the CDR3 reads TGTGCCAGCAGTTACTCCGCGGGGGGGCATGAGACCCAGTACTTC.

This clone occurred many times. CDR3 sequence reads: CASSQEPTGGYEQYF. CDR3 coding DNA: TGTGCCAGCAGCCAAGAACCCACAGGGGGCTACGAGCAGTACTTC. V gene TRBV3-1 (or the pseudogene TRBV3-2) combines with J gene TRBJ2-7, with 8 nucleotides matching TRBD1. The CDR3 has 15 amino acids. Germline CDR1 LGHDT, CDR2 YNNKEL (reference sequence). Trimming removed 0 bases from V and 3 bases from J; junction bases left unmatched: 4.

The chain employs TRBV2 and TRBJ2-1; D is possibly TRBD1 (6 bases). Trimming stripped 6 bases from V and 6 bases from J, with 15 bases between. CDR1 is SNHLY, CDR2 FYNNEI, per germline. There are 14 residues in the CDR3. Written as DNA, the CDR3 is TGTGCCAGCAGACGACAGGCTCTAACCAATGAGCAGTTCTTC. This encodes CASRRQALTNEQFF. Full variable domain (outside the CDR3, taken from reference TRBV2 and TRBJ2-1): EPEVTQTPSHQVTQMGQEVILRCVPISNHLYFYWYRQILGQKVEFLVSFYNNEISEKSEIFDDQFSVERPDGSNFTLKIRSTKLEDSAMYFCASRRQALTNEQFFGPGTRLTVL.

This chain links TRBV5-1 with TRBJ2-1, with D perhaps TRBD2 (6 bases). The V gene's germline CDR1 is SGHRS and CDR2 YFSETQ. V was clipped by 7 bases and J by 5 bases, with 10 bases between them. This CDR3 contains 12 residues. CDR3 sequence reads: CASRGGHNEQFF. The CDR3 bases are TGCGCCAGCCGGGGAGGACACAATGAGCAGTTCTTC.

The chain recombines TRBV5-6 with TRBJ2-7; TRBD1 agrees at 8 bases. V shed 1 base and J 5 bases; nucleotides not matched to a gene: 8. Per the germline V gene, CDR1 is SGHDT and CDR2 is YYEEEE. The CDR3 is 15 residues long. CDR3 sequence: CASSLMRQGRDEQYF. The CDR3, as DNA: TGTGCCAGCAGCTTGATGCGACAGGGGAGAGACGAGCAGTACTTC.

The chain joins TRBV2 to TRBJ2-7; 11 bases align to TRBD1. Trimming removed 6 bases from V and 3 bases from J; junction bases left unmatched: 10. Germline CDR1 reads SNHLY; CDR2 reads FYNNEI. The CDR3 runs to 16 residues. The CDR3 here is CASRKSGGTGGYEQYF. The CDR3, as DNA: TGTGCCAGCAGGAAATCGGGCGGGACAGGGGGCTACGAGCAGTACTTC.

The J gene is TRBJ2-1, the V gene TRBV30, with D hard to call. The CDR3 runs 13 residues. The germline gives CDR1 GTSNPN, CDR2 SVGIG (reference sequence). V lost 0 bases, J lost 9 bases, and 12 bases lay in between. As DNA, the CDR3 is TGTGCCTGGAGTGTACTGTTCGCTGGTGAGCAGTTCTTC. It is translated as CAWSVLFAGEQFF.

This clone appeared once. This CDR3 is CASSLGLGLDQTDTQYF. CDR3 in DNA: TGTGCCAGCAGCTTGGGTTTGGGGCTAGATCAGACAGATACGCAGTATTTT. The chain employs TRBV5-6 and TRBJ2-3, with D possibly matching TRBD1 (5 bases). CDR1 SGHDT and CDR2 YYEEEE come from the germline V gene. The V end lost 0 bases, the J end lost 3 bases, and 17 bases lay between the germline ends. CDR3 length equals 17 residues. Full variable domain (remainder filled in from reference TRBV5-6 and TRBJ2-3): DAGVTQSPTHLIKTRGQQVTLRCSPKSGHDTVSWYQQALGQGPQFIFQYYEEEERQRGNFPDRFSGHQFPNYSSELNVNALLLGDSALYLCASSLGLGLDQTDTQYFGPGTRLTVL.

The chain joins TRBV12-3 or TRBV12-4 to TRBJ2-5, with D hard to call. Trimming stripped 3 bases from V and 2 bases from J, with 4 bases between. This CDR3 spans 12 amino acids. CDR3 amino acids: CASSLRQETQYF. The CDR3 nucleotides are TGTGCCAGCAGTTTGAGGCAAGAGACCCAGTACTTC.